Below, 14 T cell receptor beta chains from the same sample are listed, as sequenced in a study of regulatory T cells in long-lasting Graves disease. Time point specified: newly diagnosed GD, antithyroid drugs for less than 3 months. Following extraction of RNA from PBMCs, that RNA was used to make the TCR library. iRepertoire HTBI primers and Arm-PCR of CDR3 regions built TCR beta libraries. TCRdb recomputed calls from the multiplex PCR reads with MiXCR, one row per CDR3 protein. The sample lists about 330,000 distinct CDR3 sequences, roughly 17% occurring once. The sample also formed part of further work on T cells in Graves' hyperthyroidism and ophthalmopathy.

The sample was peripheral blood mononuclear cells (PBMCs), taken at new diagnosis, from a patient treated with antithyroid drugs. These receptors were obtained from a woman between 18 and 29 years old with Graves disease.

This clonotype came up many times. The chain links TRBV5-1 to TRBJ2-7; D may correspond to TRBD1 or TRBD2 (7 bases each). Germline CDR1 and CDR2: SGHRS and YFSETQ. The CDR3 spans 13 residues. V lost 4 bases and J lost 7, with 15 bases in between. CDR3 DNA sequence: TGCGCCAGCAGCCAGGGGGGGCCGGAGGAGCAGTACTTC. Translation gives CASSQGGPEEQYF.

This clonotype appeared many times. The V gene is TRBV12-3 or TRBV12-4, the J gene TRBJ1-1; D is unclear. V was pared by 8 bases and J by 2 bases, with 12 bases between. The CDR3 runs 13 residues. CDR3 bases: TGTGCCAGCGAACTTTCCAGAAACACTGAAGCTTTCTTT. Translation gives CASELSRNTEAFF.

This clonotype was seen repeatedly, ten times or more. The chain recombines TRBV27 with TRBJ1-5, with TRBD1 as a possible D gene (5 bases). CDR3 length: 16 residues. V was shortened by 5 bases and J by 3 bases, with 17 bases between the two germline ends. The germline V gene has CDR1 MNHEY and CDR2 SMNVEV (reference sequence). CDR3 sequence reads: CASSPRGGGINQPQHF. CDR3 DNA: TGTGCCAGCAGTCCGCGGGGGGGGGGAATCAATCAGCCCCAGCATTTT.

This clonotype was seen at least ten times. The V gene is TRBV7-9, the J gene TRBJ2-5, with a possible D match to TRBD2 (7 bases). This CDR3 is 18 amino acids long. Germline V gives CDR1 SEHNR, CDR2 FQNEAQ (reference sequence). V shed 1 base and J shed 5 bases, with 23 bases lying between them. The chain's CDR3 is CASSLGGGGANLGETQYF. In nucleotides, the CDR3 is TGTGCCAGCAGCTTAGGAGGCGGGGGCGCCAATTTGGGGGAGACCCAGTACTTC.

This clonotype was counted between two and nine times. The genes are TRBV2 and TRBJ2-1; 10 positions agree with TRBD2. In germline, CDR1 is SNHLY, CDR2 FYNNEI. V trimming: 5 bases; J trimming: 3 bases; junction bases outside the gene matches: 1. The CDR3 runs to 14 residues. CDR3 DNA: TGTGCCAGCAGTACTAGCGGGGTCTACAATGAGCAGTTCTTC. Translating it yields CASSTSGVYNEQFF.

Turning to this clonotype: A far larger clone is a single base away, which makes a read error likely. The V call is TRBV11-1, the J call TRBJ2-1, with D perhaps TRBD1 (6 bases). The CDR3 runs 15 residues. Germline V gene lookup returns CDR1 SGHAT and CDR2 FQDESV (reference sequence). CDR3 sequence: CASSSHRAPYNDQFF. The CDR3 DNA follows: TGTGCCAGCAGCTCCCACAGGGCCCCCTACAATGATCAGTTCTTC.

There are a few counts of this clonotype. The chain couples TRBV7-9 to TRBJ2-3; D not resolved. Germline CDR1 SEHNR, CDR2 FQNEAQ (reference sequence). Trimming shortened V by 2 bases and J by 2 bases, and 8 bases separated the two germline ends. The CDR3 sequence is 14 residues long. The CDR3 DNA is TGTGCCAGCAGCTTAAGTAAAACCACAGATACGCAGTATTTT. Translated, it gives CASSLSKTTDTQYF.

In its sample, this clonotype was seen many times. J is TRBJ1-2 and V is TRBV3-1; perhaps TRBD1 as D (6 bases). The V end was cut by 8 bases, the J end by 3 bases, with 16 bases between. Germline V gene data show CDR1 as LGHDT and CDR2 as YNNKEL (reference sequence). The CDR3 totals 14 residues. The chain's CDR3 is CASCRGADYYGYTF. Here the CDR3 DNA reads TGTGCCAGCTGTCGGGGGGCGGATTACTATGGCTACACCTTC.

This clonotype appeared a few times. The J gene is TRBJ1-6, the V gene TRBV3-1; D is undetermined. This CDR3 has 16 amino acids. V was pared by 0 bases and J by 4 bases, with 10 bases between. The V gene's germline CDR1 is LGHDT and CDR2 YNNKEL (reference sequence). CDR3: CASSQDWAGYNSPLHF. CDR3 DNA: TGTGCCAGCAGCCAAGATTGGGCCGGGTATAATTCACCCCTCCACTTT.

The rearrangement joins TRBV20-1 to TRBJ2-7; 9 nucleotides match TRBD2. This CDR3 is built from 14 residues. The J segment lost 5 bases and the V segment lost 4 bases, leaving 9 bases of the junction unmatched. Germline values: CDR1 DFQATT, CDR2 SNEGSKA (reference sequence). CDR3 region: CSANTGTSFNEQYF. The CDR3 region has the DNA TGCAGTGCTAACACCGGGACTAGCTTCAACGAGCAGTACTTC.

This clonotype has at least ten counts. The chain combines TRBV30 with TRBJ2-1, with 11 bases matching TRBD2. Germline V gives CDR1 GTSNPN, CDR2 SVGIG (reference sequence). The CDR3 has 14 residues. V trimming: 2 bases; J trimming: 9 bases; junction bases outside the gene matches: 6. The CDR3, as DNA: TGTGCCTGGAGTCTTAGCGGGAGGGCCCTTGAGCAGTTCTTC. Protein product: CAWSLSGRALEQFF.

The chain combines TRBV6-2 or TRBV6-3 with TRBJ2-3; 8 bases agree with TRBD2. Losses at the gene ends were 7 bases for V and 9 bases for J; bases not matched to a gene: 15. The CDR3 runs 15 residues. The germline CDR1 and CDR2 sequences are MNHEY and SVGEGT. CDR3 in amino acids: CASIRGAGAPGTQYF. The CDR3 DNA sequence: TGTGCCAGCATAAGAGGAGCGGGGGCCCCGGGGACGCAGTATTTT.

This sequence joins TRBV2 and TRBJ2-7, with D possibly matching TRBD2 (5 bases). CDR1 is SNHLY, CDR2 FYNNEI, per germline. This CDR3 region has 13 residues. V shed 7 bases and J shed 2 bases, with 12 bases lying between them. The CDR3 DNA is TGTGCCAGCATTAGCGATTGGGCCTACGAGCAGTACTTC. This codes for CASISDWAYEQYF. The full variable domain, completed using reference TRBV2 and TRBJ2-7, is EPEVTQTPSHQVTQMGQEVILRCVPISNHLYFYWYRQILGQKVEFLVSFYNNEISEKSEIFDDQFSVERPDGSNFTLKIRSTKLEDSAMYFCASISDWAYEQYFGPGTRLTVT.

This clonotype has more than one count but fewer than ten. The chain uses TRBV25-1 and TRBJ2-7; 9 nucleotides agree with TRBD2. Germline CDR1 is MGHDK and CDR2 is SYGVNS. The CDR3 loop spans 14 amino acids. The junction had 4 bases not matched to a gene; V was cut back by 3 bases and J by 4 bases. The CDR3 DNA sequence: TGTGCCAGCAGTGACACTAGCGGGTCTTACGAGCAGTACTTC. This gives the protein CASSDTSGSYEQYF.